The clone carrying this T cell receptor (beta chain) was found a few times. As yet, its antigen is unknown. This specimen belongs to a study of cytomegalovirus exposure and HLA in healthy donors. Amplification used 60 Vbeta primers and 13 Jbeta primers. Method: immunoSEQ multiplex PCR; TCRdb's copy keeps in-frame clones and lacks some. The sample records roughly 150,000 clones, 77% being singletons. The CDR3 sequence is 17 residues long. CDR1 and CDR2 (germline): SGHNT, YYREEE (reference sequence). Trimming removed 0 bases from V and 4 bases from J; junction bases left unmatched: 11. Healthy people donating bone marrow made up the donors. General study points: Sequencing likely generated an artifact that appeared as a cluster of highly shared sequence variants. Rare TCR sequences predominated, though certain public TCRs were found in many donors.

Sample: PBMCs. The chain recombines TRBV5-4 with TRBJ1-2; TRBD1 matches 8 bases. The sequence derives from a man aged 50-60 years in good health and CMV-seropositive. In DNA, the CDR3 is TGTGCCAGCAGCTTGGCCCCGGCTGACAGGGGTCCCTATGGCTACACCTTC. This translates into CASSLAPADRGPYGYTF. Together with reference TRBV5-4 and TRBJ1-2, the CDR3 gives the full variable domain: ETGVTQSPTHLIKTRGQQVTLRCSSQSGHNTVSWYQQALGQGPQFIFQYYREEENGRGNFPPRFSGLQFPNYSSELNVNALELDDSALYLCASSLAPADRGPYGYTFGSGTRLTVV.